What follows are 5 T cell receptor beta chains derived from one specimen sequenced in a study. Using its own MiXCR run on the 5' RACE reads, TCRdb lists one record per CDR3 protein. Found here are fewer than 15,000 distinct CDR3 sequences, 20% to 25% of them singletons; the top ten hold 3%. Sequenced material: naive CD4+ T cells sorted from blood. The subset here: naive CD4+ T cells, CD4+CD45RA+CD25-. These receptor sequences come from a female donor with breast cancer.

Points on this clonotype: Lacking the conserved final phenylalanine or tryptophan, this CDR3 likely reflects a read error. The chain employs TRBV7-3 and TRBJ2-1; no clear D. Germline assignment: CDR1 SGHTA and CDR2 FQGTGA. V shed 3 bases and J shed 9 bases, with 18 bases lying between them. This CDR3 spans 15 amino acids. CDR3 sequence reads: CASSLGPGLGAEQFL. The CDR3 nucleotides are TGTGCCAGCAGCTTGGGCCCTGGGCTAGGCGCTGAGCAGTTCCTC.

By share, this clonotype ranks as medium-sized. The chain carries TRBV5-1 and TRBJ2-7; D could derive from TRBD1 or TRBD2 (5 bases each). Trimming removed 0 bases at V and 6 bases at J, with 16 bases between. The CDR3 runs to 15 residues. Germline V gene data show CDR1 as SGHRS and CDR2 as YFSETQ. Written as DNA, the CDR3 is TGCGCCAGCAGCTTGGTAGGGGACCGCTCTATCGAGCAGTACTTC. Its translation: CASSLVGDRSIEQYF.

Comments on this clonotype: The final CDR3 position lacks the conserved phenylalanine or tryptophan, pointing to a likely read error. The chain uses TRBV5-1 and TRBJ1-1; D is undetermined. CDR3 length equals 14 residues. The V and J ends lost 3 bases and 1 base respectively, with 10 bases between them. Per the germline V gene, CDR1 is SGHRS and CDR2 is YFSETQ. CDR3 sequence: CASSSYTSNTEAFL. As DNA, the CDR3 is TGCGCCAGCAGCTCTTATACCTCGAACACTGAAGCTTTCCTT.

Note on this clonotype: A much larger clone differs from this one at a single base, so this may be a read error. J is TRBJ1-5 and V is TRBV19, with D uncertain. From germline, CDR1 is LNHDA and CDR2 SQIVND (reference sequence). The CDR3 consists of 14 residues. In DNA form, the CDR3 reads TGTACCAGTAGTATAGTAGTTAGCAATCAGCCCCAGCATTTT. It encodes CTSSIVVSNQPQHF. Variable domain in full (rest from reference TRBV19 and TRBJ1-5): DGGITQSPKYLFRKEGQNVTLSCEQNLNHDAMYWYRQDPGQGLRLIYYSQIVNDFQKGDIAEGYSVSREKKESFPLTVTSAQKNPTAFYLCTSSIVVSNQPQHFGDGTRLSIL.

Points on this clonotype: An end of the junction does not agree with germline; a read error may underlie this. The chain joins TRBV7-8 to TRBJ1-4, with D possibly matching TRBD1 (5 bases). The germline V gene encodes CDR1 SGHVS and CDR2 FQNEAQ. CDR3 size: 17 residues. The CDR3 nucleotides are TGTGCCAGCAGCTTAGCACGGGGACGGGAAAAGTTTGAAAAACTGTCTTTT. Its translation is CASSLARGREKFEKLSF.